The 19 T cell receptor beta chains in this list originate from one sample, sequenced in a study of early T cells in non-severe SARS-CoV-2 infection. TCRdb passed the 5' RACE reads through MiXCR, listing each CDR3 protein once. Of about 76,000 distinct CDR3 sequences in the sample, about 11% were seen once. Source material: whole blood. These receptors all stem from an adult who was a healthcare worker with PCR-confirmed SARS-CoV-2 infection or an uninfected control (not recorded which).

This clonotype was observed a handful of times. V is TRBV19 and J is TRBJ2-3; unclear D gene. The V gene's germline CDR1 is LNHDA and CDR2 SQIVND (reference sequence). V dropped 4 bases and J dropped 6 bases, with 11 bases sitting between them. The CDR3 sequence is 13 residues long. In DNA, the CDR3 is TGTGCCAGTAGTACTGGGTATGGGGATACGCAGTATTTT. Protein: CASSTGYGDTQYF. Full variable domain (rest looked up from reference TRBV19 and TRBJ2-3): DGGITQSPKYLFRKEGQNVTLSCEQNLNHDAMYWYRQDPGQGLRLIYYSQIVNDFQKGDIAEGYSVSREKKESFPLTVTSAQKNPTAFYLCASSTGYGDTQYFGPGTRLTVL.

This clonotype occurred many times. The rearrangement links TRBV6-1 to TRBJ2-6; D may be TRBD1 (6 bases). The CDR3 is 16 residues long. Trimming took 6 bases from V and 0 from J, leaving 12 bases between them. Germline V gives CDR1 MNHNS, CDR2 SASEGT. As DNA, the CDR3 is TGTGCCAGCAGATCTACAGGGTTCTCTGGGGCCAACGTCCTGACTTTC. It specifies CASRSTGFSGANVLTF.

V is TRBV13 and J is TRBJ1-1; D uncertain. The CDR3 contains 12 residues. Germline loops: CDR1 PRHDT, CDR2 FYEKMQ (reference sequence). V was trimmed by 4 bases and J by 6 bases, leaving 9 bases between them. The CDR3, as DNA: TGTGCCAGCAGCTCCGAAACAGCTGAAGCTTTCTTT. Protein: CASSSETAEAFF.

V is TRBV6-6 and J is TRBJ2-1, with 11 positions matching TRBD1. The CDR3 totals 15 residues. Trimming cost V 6 bases and J 3 bases; bases outside gene matches: 4. Looked up from germline, CDR1 is MNHNY and CDR2 is SVGAGI (reference sequence). CDR3 region: CASRGQGGDYNEQFF. In nucleotides, the CDR3 is TGTGCCAGCAGGGGACAGGGGGGGGACTACAATGAGCAGTTCTTC.

V gene TRBV2 combines with J gene TRBJ2-3; maybe TRBD2 (6 bases). The CDR3 has 14 residues. CDR1 and CDR2 (germline): SNHLY, FYNNEI. V was shortened by 0 bases and J by 6 bases, with 10 bases between the two germline ends. CDR3 sequence reads: CASSEAGGGDTQYF. The CDR3 DNA reads as TGTGCCAGCAGTGAAGCGGGGGGTGGGGATACGCAGTATTTT.

The J gene is TRBJ1-2, the V gene TRBV12-3 or TRBV12-4, with D possibly being TRBD1 (6 bases). The CDR3 is made up of 15 amino acids. V was pared by 5 bases and J by 3 bases, with 16 bases between. The CDR3 coding sequence is TGTGCCAGCAGTCCTGGACAGTCCCCGTACTATGGCTACACCTTC. It codes for CASSPGQSPYYGYTF.

CDR3 nucleotide sequence: TGCAGCGTCCTCTGGGGGGCAGCCCAGGGAGCTTTCTTT. Translating gives CSVLWGAAQGAFF. The chain recombines TRBV29-1 with TRBJ1-1, with a weak D call TRBD1 (6 bases). V was pared by 6 bases and J by 10 bases, with 21 bases between. The CDR3 spans 13 residues. Germline loops: CDR1 SQVTM, CDR2 ANQGSEA.

This clonotype occurred many times. This chain links TRBV9 with TRBJ1-6; no clear D gene. The V gene lost 0 bases and the J gene lost 7 bases, with 11 bases spanning the gap. Germline CDR1 is SGDLS and CDR2 is YYNGEE. This CDR3 comprises 15 residues. The CDR3 spells CASSVGARRNSPLHF. CDR3 coding DNA: TGTGCCAGCAGCGTAGGGGCCAGACGCAATTCACCCCTCCACTTT.

V and J are TRBV9 and TRBJ1-6; D unresolved. The germline V and J ends were trimmed by 0 bases and 10 bases, with 8 bases remaining between them. There are 13 residues in the CDR3. The germline CDR1 and CDR2 sequences are SGDLS and YYNGEE. The CDR3 spells CASSVGGSSPLHF. The CDR3 DNA reads as TGTGCCAGCAGCGTAGGGGGTTCCTCACCCCTCCACTTT.

The chain is built from TRBV27 and TRBJ1-2; no clear D gene. Germline values: CDR1 MNHEY, CDR2 SMNVEV (reference sequence). The CDR3 spans 14 residues. V was pared by 6 bases and J by 2 bases, with 13 bases between. The CDR3, as DNA: TGTGCCAGCAGACCCTTTGACATGAACTATGGCTACACCTTC. Its protein product is CASRPFDMNYGYTF.

The sample holds a few counts of this clonotype. V gene TRBV10-3 combines with J gene TRBJ1-5; 7 bases align to TRBD1. V dropped 3 bases and J dropped 5; count of bases not matched to a gene: 7. Germline CDR1 is ENHRY and CDR2 is SYGVKD. The CDR3 covers 15 residues. This chain's CDR3 is CAISEQQGSHQPQHF. CDR3 sequence (DNA): TGTGCCATCAGTGAACAACAGGGGAGCCATCAGCCCCAGCATTTT.

This clonotype appeared many times. The chain employs TRBV6-5 and TRBJ1-2; 8 nucleotides align to TRBD1. J was trimmed by 2 bases and V by 8 bases; bases with no gene match: 7. Germline V lookup: CDR1 MNHEY, CDR2 SVGAGI. The CDR3 has 14 residues. Here the CDR3 DNA reads TGTGCCAGCCGACAGGGGTTTGAAAACTATGGCTACACCTTC. Translated, it gives CASRQGFENYGYTF.

This clonotype was seen only a few times. The V gene is TRBV4-1, the J gene TRBJ2-3; 7 nucleotides line up with TRBD2. Germline CDR1 reads MGHRA; CDR2 reads YSYEKL. Trimming at V came to 0 bases and at J to 4 bases, leaving 4 bases not matched to a gene. The CDR3 has 15 amino acids. CDR3 DNA sequence: TGCGCCAGCAGCCAAGATGATGCGGGGGCAGATACGCAGTATTTT. Translating gives CASSQDDAGADTQYF.

Ten or more counts support this clonotype. The CDR3 is CASSETANTEAFF. Written as DNA, the CDR3 is TGCGCCAGCAGTGAGACAGCGAACACTGAAGCTTTCTTT. V gene TRBV10-1 combines with J gene TRBJ1-1; D ambiguous. V lost 2 bases and J 1 base, leaving 5 bases between the germline ends. Per the germline V gene, CDR1 is WNHNN and CDR2 is SYGVQD (reference sequence). CDR3 length: 13 residues.

This clonotype was observed many times. This rearrangement joins TRBV20-1 to TRBJ2-1; 7 positions agree with TRBD1. The CDR3 covers 14 residues. CDR1 DFQATT and CDR2 SNEGSKA come from the germline V gene (reference sequence). V was pared by 4 bases and J by 5 bases, with 8 bases of the junction left unmatched. CDR3 region: CSAIEGALDNEQFF. The CDR3 bases are TGCAGTGCTATCGAGGGGGCCCTGGACAATGAGCAGTTCTTC.

This clonotype has at least ten counts. The rearrangement joins TRBV7-2 to TRBJ2-3; D is perhaps TRBD2 (5 bases). The CDR3 loop spans 15 amino acids. Trimming removed 3 bases at V and 4 bases at J, with 14 bases between. Germline assignment: CDR1 SGHTA and CDR2 FQGNSA. Written as DNA, the CDR3 is TGTGCCAGCAGCTTGAGTCGCCTAGCCCCAGATACGCAGTATTTT. This encodes CASSLSRLAPDTQYF.

Many counts were recorded for this clonotype. The chain joins TRBV6-1 to TRBJ2-5; 8 nucleotides agree with TRBD2. Per germline, CDR1 MNHNS and CDR2 SASEGT. This CDR3 is 14 amino acids long. Losses at the gene ends were 6 bases for V and 2 bases for J; bases not matched to a gene: 5. The CDR3 bases are TGTGCCAGCAGGAGACTAGCGCCACAAGAGACCCAGTACTTC. Translated: CASRRLAPQETQYF.

The chain is built from TRBV7-9 and TRBJ1-1, with 7 bases fitting TRBD1. The CDR3 runs to 15 residues. Trimming removed 7 bases from V and 10 bases from J; junction bases left unmatched: 18. Per germline, CDR1 SEHNR and CDR2 FQNEAQ (reference sequence). The CDR3 here is CASTQEGRGSSTAFF. The CDR3 region has the DNA TGTGCCAGCACCCAAGAGGGCAGGGGGTCCAGTACAGCTTTCTTT.

This CDR3 is CSASRLAGDDYEQYF. The DNA for the CDR3 is TGCAGTGCGAGTCGGTTGGCAGGGGATGACTACGAGCAGTACTTC. The gene calls are TRBV20-1 and TRBJ2-7; the D gene is possibly TRBD1 (6 bases). CDR1 DFQATT and CDR2 SNEGSKA come from the germline V gene (reference sequence). The V end was cut by 6 bases, the J end by 3 bases, with 21 bases between. The CDR3 covers 15 residues.